The clone carrying this TCR beta chain was detected many times. Its antigen remains unknown. Germline V gene data show CDR1 as SGDLS and CDR2 as YYNGEE. The CDR3 sequence is 16 residues long. Unmatched junction bases numbered 5, after V lost 0 bases and J lost 1 base. Via MiXCR, TCRdb re-called the 5' RACE reads, giving one row per CDR3 protein. The sample contains more than 250,000 distinct CDR3 sequences, roughly 8.6% of which appear only once. This sample is part of a study of identical twins. Study results and caveats: Out-of-frame TCR alpha sharing in monozygotic twins exceeded recombination model predictions.

The sample was also reused in another study, on yellow fever vaccine responses in identical twins.

Sequencing was done on a sample of memory (CD45RO+) T cells sorted from blood. This chain links TRBV9 with TRBJ2-3, with 7 bases lining up with TRBD1. The clonotype comes from a young woman in good health. Here the CDR3 DNA reads TGTGCCAGCAGCGTAGGACAGGGAGCCGGCACAGATACGCAGTATTTT. The encoded protein is CASSVGQGAGTDTQYF. Full variable domain (rest looked up from reference TRBV9 and TRBJ2-3): DSGVTQTPKHLITATGQRVTLRCSPRSGDLSVYWYQQSLDQGLQFLIQYYNGEERAKGNILERFSAQQFPDLHSELNLSSLELGDSALYFCASSVGQGAGTDTQYFGPGTRLTVL.